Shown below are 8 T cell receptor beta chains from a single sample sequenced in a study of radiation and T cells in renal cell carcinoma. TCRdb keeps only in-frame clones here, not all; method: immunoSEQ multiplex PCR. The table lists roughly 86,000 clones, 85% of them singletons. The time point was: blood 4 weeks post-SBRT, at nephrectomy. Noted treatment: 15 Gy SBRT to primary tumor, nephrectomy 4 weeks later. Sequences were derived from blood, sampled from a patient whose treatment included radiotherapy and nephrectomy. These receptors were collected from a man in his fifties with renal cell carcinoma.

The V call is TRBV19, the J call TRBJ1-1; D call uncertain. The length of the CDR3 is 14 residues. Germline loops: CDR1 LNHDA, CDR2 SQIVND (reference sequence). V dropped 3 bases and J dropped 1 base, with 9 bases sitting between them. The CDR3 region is CASSIGRTNTEAFF. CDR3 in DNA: TGTGCCAGTAGTATCGGTAGAACGAACACTGAAGCTTTCTTT.

The CDR3 nucleotides read TGTGCCAGCAGCTCGCTCGACAGGGACTACAATGAGCAGTTCTTC. This translates into CASSSLDRDYNEQFF. The chain has TRBV5-6 and TRBJ2-1; 7 positions agree with TRBD1. This CDR3 contains 15 residues. In germline, CDR1 is SGHDT, CDR2 YYEEEE. J was trimmed by 3 bases and V by 3 bases; bases with no gene match: 6.

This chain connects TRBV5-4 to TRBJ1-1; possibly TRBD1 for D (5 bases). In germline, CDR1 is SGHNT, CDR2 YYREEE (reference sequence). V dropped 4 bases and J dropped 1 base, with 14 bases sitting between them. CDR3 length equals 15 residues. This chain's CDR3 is CASSRSKQENTEAFF. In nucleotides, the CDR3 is TGTGCCAGCAGCCGAAGCAAACAGGAGAACACTGAAGCTTTCTTT.

The CDR3 spells CAPRVVTGSCAYEQYF. The CDR3 DNA follows: TGTGCCCCCCGCGTTGTGACCGGATCGTGTGCCTACGAGCAGTACTTC. V gene TRBV30 combines with J gene TRBJ2-7; no clear D. V lost 8 bases, J lost 2 bases, and 25 bases lay in between. The CDR3 has 16 residues. Per the germline V gene, CDR1 is GTSNPN and CDR2 is SVGIG (reference sequence).

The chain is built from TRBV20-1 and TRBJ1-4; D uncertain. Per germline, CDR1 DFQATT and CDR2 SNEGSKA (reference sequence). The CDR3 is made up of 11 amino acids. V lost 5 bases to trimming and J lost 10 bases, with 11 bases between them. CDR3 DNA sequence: TGCAGTGCTCCCGGGCCGGGAAAACTGTTTTTT. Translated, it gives CSAPGPGKLFF.

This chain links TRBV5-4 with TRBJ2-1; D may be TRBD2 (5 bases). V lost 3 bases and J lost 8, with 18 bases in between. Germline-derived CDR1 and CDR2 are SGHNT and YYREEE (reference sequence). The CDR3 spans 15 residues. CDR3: CASSSGSNLKDEQFF. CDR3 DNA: TGTGCCAGCAGCTCTGGGAGTAATCTTAAAGATGAGCAGTTCTTC.

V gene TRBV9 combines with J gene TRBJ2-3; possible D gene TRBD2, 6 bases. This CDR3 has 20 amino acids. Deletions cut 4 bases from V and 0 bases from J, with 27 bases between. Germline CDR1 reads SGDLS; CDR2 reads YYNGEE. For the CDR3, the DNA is TGTGCCAGCAGCCCCCCTTTTGGGGGTGGGGCTCGGGGGAGCACAGATACGCAGTATTTT. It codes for CASSPPFGGGARGSTDTQYF.

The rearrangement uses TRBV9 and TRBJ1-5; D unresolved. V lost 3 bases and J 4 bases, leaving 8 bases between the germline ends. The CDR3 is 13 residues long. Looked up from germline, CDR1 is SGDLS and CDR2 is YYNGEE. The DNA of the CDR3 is TGTGCCAGCAGCGCAGGCGGGAATCAGCCCCAGCATTTT. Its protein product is CASSAGGNQPQHF.